The 30 T cell receptor beta chains below all came from one sample that was sequenced in a study of cytomegalovirus exposure and HLA in healthy donors. The primer mix had 60 Vbeta and 13 Jbeta primers. Clones were read by immunoSEQ multiplex PCR, and TCRdb kept only the in-frame ones, dropping some. The table includes about 170,000 clones, approximately 73% detected once. The sample taken for sequencing was PBMCs. Receptor source: a woman under 30 in good health and CMV-seropositive.

The V call is TRBV2, the J call TRBJ2-7, with D possibly TRBD1 on 6 matching bases. V lost 10 bases to trimming and J lost 6 bases, with 13 bases between them. The CDR3 totals 11 residues. Germline values: CDR1 SNHLY, CDR2 FYNNEI. The CDR3 region has the DNA TGTGCCAACACACGCAGGGGCGAGCAGTACTTC. It codes for CANTRRGEQYF.

J is TRBJ1-4 and V is TRBV9; 7 nucleotides align to TRBD1. Germline values: CDR1 SGDLS, CDR2 YYNGEE. Trimming cost V 4 bases and J 10 bases; bases outside gene matches: 13. CDR3 length: 15 residues. The CDR3 nucleotides are TGTGCCAGCAGCCAAGCCGGGACAGCTGGGGGAAAACTGTTTTTT. Its protein product is CASSQAGTAGGKLFF.

The chain recombines TRBV7-3 with TRBJ1-1; 9 bases match TRBD1. The junction had 7 bases not matched to a gene; V was cut back by 0 bases and J by 5 bases. CDR3 length equals 16 residues. Germline V gene lookup returns CDR1 SGHTA and CDR2 FQGTGA. Here the CDR3 DNA reads TGTGCCAGCAGCTTAACCCGGACAGGGGCAGCGACTGAAGCTTTCTTT. This codes for CASSLTRTGAATEAFF.

This rearrangement joins TRBV2 to TRBJ2-2; 8 nucleotides align to TRBD1. Germline CDR1 reads SNHLY; CDR2 reads FYNNEI. Trimming took 4 bases from V and 2 from J; bases not matched to a gene: 3. The CDR3 contains 15 residues. CDR3 sequence: CASSGGTGNTGELFF. The CDR3 DNA sequence: TGTGCCAGCAGTGGGGGGACAGGAAACACCGGGGAGCTGTTTTTT.

The V call is TRBV4-1, the J call TRBJ1-1; 9 bases are a match to TRBD1. From germline, CDR1 is MGHRA and CDR2 YSYEKL. The V and J ends lost 1 base and 11 bases, in that order; junction bases with no gene match: 11. There are 15 residues in the CDR3. DNA for the CDR3: TGCGCCAGCAGCCAAGGGACAGGGGAACGGTTTTTTGCTTTCTTT. This encodes CASSQGTGERFFAFF.

This chain links TRBV7-9 with TRBJ1-3; possibly TRBD1 for D (5 bases). CDR3 length: 15 residues. Trimming took 3 bases from V and 0 from J, leaving 9 bases between them. Germline assignment: CDR1 SEHNR and CDR2 FQNEAQ (reference sequence). The CDR3 sequence: CASSFGGLSGNTIYF. CDR3 in DNA: TGTGCCAGCAGCTTCGGGGGACTCTCTGGAAACACCATATATTTT.

This chain uses TRBV7-3 with TRBJ2-1; 15 bases are a match to TRBD2. CDR3 length: 18 residues. CDR1 is SGHTA and CDR2 is FQGTGA in the germline V gene. J gave up 1 base and V 5 bases, and 6 bases lay outside the gene matches. CDR3: CASSQMGTSGGSYNEQFF. CDR3 DNA: TGTGCCAGCAGCCAAATGGGGACTAGCGGGGGGTCCTACAATGAGCAGTTCTTC.

The CDR3 loop reads CASRWTGGELFF. DNA of the CDR3: TGTGCCAGCAGATGGACAGGCGGGGAGCTGTTTTTT. J is TRBJ2-2 and V is TRBV6-5; the match to TRBD1 covers 7 bases. The CDR3 length is 12 residues. J lost 7 bases, V lost 6 bases, and 2 bases had no gene match. From germline, CDR1 is MNHEY and CDR2 SVGAGI.

DNA for the CDR3: TGTGCCACCATCGACAGGGCCTACAATGAGCAGTTCTTC. Translating gives CATIDRAYNEQFF. This chain joins TRBV21-1 and TRBJ2-1; the D call of TRBD1 is as the table states it, not checked on the DNA. TRBV21-1 is a pseudogene. The CDR3 is 13 amino acids.

On this clone: The junction departs from germline at one end; a sequencing error may be responsible. The rearrangement links TRBV7-9 to TRBJ2-1, with TRBD1 matching over 9 bases. Germline V gene data show CDR1 as SEHNR and CDR2 as FQNEAQ (reference sequence). CDR3 length: 12 amino acids. This CDR3 is CASSLASGQGIF. The DNA for the CDR3 is TGTGCCAGCAGCTTAGCTTCGGGACAGGGTATCTTC.

This clone was seen a few times. The rearrangement uses TRBV11-2 and TRBJ2-7, with D possibly TRBD2 on 5 matching bases. Germline V lookup: CDR1 SGHAT, CDR2 FQNNGV. This CDR3 region has 15 residues. Trimming cost V 1 base and J 1 base, with 11 bases left between them. Here the CDR3 reads CASSLVGSSSYEQYF. Here the CDR3 DNA reads TGTGCCAGCAGCTTAGTAGGGAGTAGTTCCTACGAGCAGTACTTC.

The chain carries TRBV11-2 and TRBJ2-7; weak D call: TRBD1 (6 bases). Germline V gene data show CDR1 as SGHAT and CDR2 as FQNNGV. V gave up 7 bases and J gave up 2 bases, with 21 bases separating them. This CDR3 has 16 residues. Here the CDR3 DNA reads TGTGCCAGCACCCTTAGTAGAATACAGGGCCCCTACGAGCAGTACTTC. This translates into CASTLSRIQGPYEQYF.

This CDR3 is CASSVRGTGVEAFF. The CDR3 DNA reads as TGTGCCAGCAGTGTACGGGGGACGGGGGTTGAAGCTTTCTTT. V usage is TRBV6-1 and J usage is TRBJ1-1, with a possible D match to TRBD1 (5 bases). Between the trimmed V and J ends, which lost 4 bases and 7 bases, there was a span of 16 bases. The germline CDR1 and CDR2 sequences are MNHNS and SASEGT. The CDR3 contains 14 residues.

V gene TRBV18 combines with J gene TRBJ2-3, with 10 bases lining up with TRBD1. The junction had 5 bases not matched to a gene; V was cut back by 3 bases and J by 5 bases. This CDR3 spans 15 amino acids. CDR1 is KGHSH, CDR2 LQKENI, per germline. This CDR3 reads CASSPPGTGEDTQYF. The CDR3 bases are TGTGCCAGCTCACCCCCCGGGACAGGGGAAGATACGCAGTATTTT.

The V call is TRBV7-2, the J call TRBJ2-7, with TRBD1 as a possible D gene (6 bases). Trimming shortened V by 2 bases and J by 10 bases, and 12 bases separated the two germline ends. CDR1 is SGHTA and CDR2 is FQGNSA in the germline V gene. The CDR3 runs 12 residues. The CDR3 protein is CASSLRDTPQYF. CDR3 nucleotide sequence: TGTGCCAGCAGCTTACGGGACACTCCCCAGTACTTC.

This sequence joins TRBV5-1 and TRBJ2-3, with D possibly matching TRBD2 (6 bases). The V gene's germline CDR1 is SGHRS and CDR2 YFSETQ. The CDR3 contains 16 residues. V dropped 4 bases and J dropped 0 bases, with 15 bases sitting between them. The DNA for the CDR3 is TGCGCCAGCAGCGCCGGGGCAGGGACTAGCACAGATACGCAGTATTTT. Its translation is CASSAGAGTSTDTQYF.

This sequence joins TRBV30 and TRBJ2-2; a possible D gene is TRBD1 (6 bases). The ends were cut back, 1 base at V and 0 bases at J, with 18 bases in the middle. Germline CDR1 and CDR2: GTSNPN and SVGIG (reference sequence). CDR3 size: 18 residues. CDR3 in amino acids: CAWSGISYRQANTGELFF. The CDR3 DNA follows: TGTGCCTGGAGTGGAATCTCCTACCGACAGGCGAACACCGGGGAGCTGTTTTTT.

The V gene is TRBV7-2, the J gene TRBJ2-1; possible D gene TRBD2, 6 bases. This CDR3 has 15 amino acids. Germline V gene lookup returns CDR1 SGHTA and CDR2 FQGNSA. V gave up 5 bases and J gave up 7 bases, with 18 bases separating them. CDR3 sequence: CASSPTMRGRNEQFF. The CDR3 region has the DNA TGTGCCAGCAGCCCCACGATGCGGGGTCGTAATGAGCAGTTCTTC.

This rearrangement joins TRBV11-2 to TRBJ1-3; 9 nucleotides match TRBD1. Germline CDR1 SGHAT, CDR2 FQNNGV. The CDR3 is made up of 15 amino acids. With 4 bases clipped from V and 2 bases from J, the junction kept 3 bases outside the gene matches. The CDR3 DNA is TGTGCCAGCAGCTCCTGGGACAGGGCTGGAAACACCATATATTTT. This sequence encodes CASSSWDRAGNTIYF.

The chain couples TRBV7-6 to TRBJ2-7; the match to TRBD2 covers 13 bases. This CDR3 region has 16 residues. Per the germline V gene, CDR1 is SGHVS and CDR2 is FNYEAQ. V shed 4 bases and J 4 bases; nucleotides not matched to a gene: 7. The DNA for the CDR3 is TGTGCCAGCAGCTCCGGACTAGCGGGGGCTGGGTACGAGCAGTACTTC. Encoded protein: CASSSGLAGAGYEQYF.

V usage is TRBV6-1 and J usage is TRBJ2-5; D uncertain. With the DNA end fitting TRBJ2-7 better, the J assignment may be wrong. The CDR3 is 12 residues long. The germline gives CDR1 MNHNS, CDR2 SASEGT. The CDR3 loop reads CASSVNTYEQYF. The CDR3 nucleotides read TGTGCCAGCAGTGTAAATACCTACGAGCAGTACTTC.

The chain couples TRBV13 to TRBJ2-5; 7 bases align to TRBD1. Germline loops: CDR1 PRHDT, CDR2 FYEKMQ (reference sequence). CDR3 size: 14 residues. V shed 2 bases, J shed 1 base, and the junction held 1 base outside the gene matches. The CDR3 spells CASSLRDSQETQYF. The CDR3 nucleotides read TGTGCCAGCAGCTTACGGGACAGCCAAGAGACCCAGTACTTC. The whole variable domain, filled in from reference TRBV13 and TRBJ2-5, reads AAGVIQSPRHLIKEKRETATLKCYPIPRHDTVYWYQQGPGQDPQFLISFYEKMQSDKGSIPDRFSAQQFSDYHSELNMSSLELGDSALYFCASSLRDSQETQYFGPGTRLLVL.

The V and J genes are TRBV5-3 and TRBJ1-4, with a possible D match to TRBD1 (5 bases). TRBV5-3 falls under the ORF class, with uncertain function. The CDR3 runs to 13 residues. The V end lost 5 bases, the J end lost 8 bases, and 13 bases lay between the germline ends. The CDR3 bases are TGTGCCAGAAGGAGACAGAGTGGGGAAAAACTGTTTTTT. Protein: CARRRQSGEKLFF.

This rearrangement joins TRBV30 to TRBJ1-2; the match to TRBD1 covers 10 bases. This CDR3 spans 13 amino acids. CDR1 GTSNPN and CDR2 SVGIG come from the germline V gene (reference sequence). The junction had 3 bases not matched to a gene; V was cut back by 1 base and J by 7 bases. The CDR3 loop reads CAWSETGGGGYTF. In DNA, the CDR3 is TGTGCCTGGAGTGAGACAGGGGGCGGTGGCTACACCTTC.

The V call is TRBV11-2, the J call TRBJ1-2; 7 bases line up with TRBD1. The junction had 8 bases not matched to a gene; V was cut back by 4 bases and J by 3 bases. The germline CDR1 and CDR2 sequences are SGHAT and FQNNGV. The length of the CDR3 is 15 residues. CDR3 region: CASSSVRGLYYGYTF. DNA for the CDR3: TGTGCCAGCAGCTCCGTTAGGGGGCTTTACTATGGCTACACCTTC. The complete variable domain, with remaining parts taken from reference TRBV11-2 and TRBJ1-2, reads EAGVAQSPRYKIIEKRQSVAFWCNPISGHATLYWYQQILGQGPKLLIQFQNNGVVDDSQLPKDRFSAERLKGVDSTLKIQPAKLEDSAVYLCASSSVRGLYYGYTFGSGTRLTVV.

J is TRBJ2-4 and V is TRBV2; 7 positions match TRBD2. Germline V CDR1 and CDR2: SNHLY, FYNNEI. The ends lost 7 bases at V and 8 bases at J; junction bases unmatched: 17. This CDR3 region has 16 residues. CDR3 in DNA: TGTGCCAGCACCTTTCCTAGCGGAAACGAGCAGGACATTCAGTACTTC. Its translation is CASTFPSGNEQDIQYF.

This chain connects TRBV9 to TRBJ2-7, with 8 bases that match TRBD1. The V segment lost 4 bases and the J segment 3 bases; nucleotides outside the gene matches: 6. The CDR3 contains 14 residues. Germline V gene lookup returns CDR1 SGDLS and CDR2 YYNGEE. The DNA for the CDR3 is TGTGCCAGCAGCCCCCGGACAGGGAACTACGAGCAGTACTTC. Translation: CASSPRTGNYEQYF.

The chain recombines TRBV27 with TRBJ2-3; 9 positions agree with TRBD1. The CDR3 consists of 14 residues. The germline CDR1 and CDR2 sequences are MNHEY and SMNVEV (reference sequence). V shed 4 bases and J 5 bases; nucleotides not matched to a gene: 4. Here the CDR3 reads CASSWGQGLDTQYF. Here the CDR3 DNA reads TGTGCCAGCAGTTGGGGACAGGGACTAGATACGCAGTATTTT.

The V gene is TRBV11-2, the J gene TRBJ2-1; possible D gene TRBD1, 6 bases. Trimming pared 0 bases from V and 8 bases from J, leaving 11 bases between. Per the germline V gene, CDR1 is SGHAT and CDR2 is FQNNGV. The CDR3 has 14 amino acids. The CDR3 sequence is CASSLDRGGDEQFF. The CDR3, as DNA: TGTGCCAGCAGCTTAGACAGGGGTGGCGATGAGCAGTTCTTC.

J is TRBJ2-3 and V is TRBV6-5; 16 bases are shared with TRBD2. Per germline, CDR1 MNHEY and CDR2 SVGAGI. V shed 5 bases and J 8 bases; nucleotides not matched to a gene: 4. CDR3 size: 15 residues. The CDR3 DNA follows: TGTGCCAGCAGTCCGGGACTAGCGGGGGGGCGTACGCAGTATTTT. Protein product: CASSPGLAGGRTQYF.